These T cell receptor beta chains were read from a single sample in a study of human T cells and chemical hapten exposure. TCRdb reanalysed the RACE reads using MiXCR and keeps one entry per CDR3 protein. This repertoire shows 84,000 or so distinct CDR3 sequences, roughly 10% found once; its top ten account for roughly 2.4%. The sample was whole blood, taken in connection with sensitization to the hapten diphenylcyclopropenone (DPC). These receptors all come from a man aged 40-55 years with alopecia areata. Some clones in this sample may be carry-over from other donors' samples. The conserved cysteine and the conserved F or W are not part of the CDR3 here. A D gene is named only where the DNA matches it firmly.

d_call,v_call,j_call,cdr3_aa
NA,TRBV25-1,TRBJ2-5,ASSDPWGELKTQY
NA,TRBV15,TRBJ2-3,ATSRDRLKGGSDTQY
TRBD2,TRBV6-4,TRBJ2-2,ATSPTSGTGELF
NA,TRBV4-3,TRBJ2-1,ARSPELADEQF
NA,TRBV28,TRBJ1-1,ASSLVPPNTEAF
TRBD1,TRBV6-1,TRBJ1-1,ASRESRDRGTEAF
NA,TRBV6-2/TRBV6-3,TRBJ1-4,ASRQGEKLF
TRBD2,TRBV11-2,TRBJ2-3,ASSFETSYDTQY
NA,TRBV6-2/TRBV6-3,TRBJ1-1,ASSSHGVNTEAF
NA,TRBV11-2,TRBJ1-4,ASSLGLRSGDEKLF
NA,TRBV5-1,TRBJ1-1,ASSTGTFEEAF
NA,TRBV3-1,TRBJ1-5,ASSPSPGNQPQH
TRBD2,TRBV20-1,TRBJ2-1,SAGRGTSGMGEQF
TRBD2,TRBV6-6,TRBJ2-3,ASSYSLGLAGTDTQY
NA,TRBV27,TRBJ1-1,ASSSWGNTEAF
NA,TRBV7-2,TRBJ1-5,ASSLWATGSNQPQH
NA,TRBV6-5,TRBJ2-1,ASSYRTSNEQF
TRBD1,TRBV6-5,TRBJ2-5,ASRRTGGGRRETQY
TRBD1,TRBV6-1,TRBJ1-1,ASSRQGTNAEAF
NA,TRBV28,TRBJ2-1,ASSQGPAGEYYEQF
NA,TRBV12-3/TRBV12-4,TRBJ2-1,ASRGEASSSYNEQF
NA,TRBV11-2,TRBJ2-5,ASSLGGGRGQETQY
TRBD1,TRBV7-7,TRBJ2-3,ASSLNTGDRDTQY
NA,TRBV5-1,TRBJ1-2,ASSLEVSHGYT
NA,TRBV5-1,TRBJ2-3,ASSSNPADTQY
TRBD1,TRBV4-3,TRBJ2-7,ASSQAGQGGYYEQY
NA,TRBV5-4,TRBJ2-3,ASSSEYSTDTQY
TRBD2,TRBV12-3/TRBV12-4,TRBJ2-4,ASSPAGVNIQY
TRBD2,TRBV29-1,TRBJ2-5,SAGELAGVAQY
NA,TRBV29-1,TRBJ1-1,SVGLGARTEAF
TRBD2,TRBV12-3/TRBV12-4,TRBJ2-7,ASSSRTSGRLEQY
TRBD2,TRBV20-1,TRBJ2-3,SARAQAGAKY